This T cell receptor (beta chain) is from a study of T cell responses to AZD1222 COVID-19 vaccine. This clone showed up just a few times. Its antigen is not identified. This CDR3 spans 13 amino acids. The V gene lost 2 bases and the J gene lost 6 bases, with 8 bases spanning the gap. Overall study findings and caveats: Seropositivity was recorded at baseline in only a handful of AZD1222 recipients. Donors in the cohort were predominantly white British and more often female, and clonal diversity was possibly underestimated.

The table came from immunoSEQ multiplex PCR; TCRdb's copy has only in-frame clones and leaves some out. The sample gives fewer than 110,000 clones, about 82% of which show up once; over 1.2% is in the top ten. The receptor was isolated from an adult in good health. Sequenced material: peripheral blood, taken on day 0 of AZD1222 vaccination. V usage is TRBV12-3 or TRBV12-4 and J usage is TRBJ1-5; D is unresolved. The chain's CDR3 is CASSLSRLQPQHF. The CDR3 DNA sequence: TGTGCCAGCAGTTTAAGCAGGCTTCAGCCCCAGCATTTT.